The subject of this entry is one T cell receptor beta chain. A universal primer site and UMIs were added as TCR cDNA was made by 5'RACE template switching. TCRdb re-derived calls from the 5' RACE reads in MiXCR, one entry per CDR3 protein. In the table there are some 96,000 distinct CDR3 sequences, approximately 8.4% of which are singletons. The data stem from a study of T cells after yellow fever vaccination. Broader study findings: Sorted repertoires could include abundant contaminating clonotypes from bulk cells. Peaking on day 5 versus 15, the secondary response was faster but weaker. Post-booster reappearance was seen for most primary-vaccination clones (around 96% CD4, around 90% CD8).

CDR1 SGHNT and CDR2 YENEEA come from the germline V gene. The ends were cut back, 1 base at V and 3 bases at J, with 9 bases in the middle. There are 14 residues in the CDR3. The clonotype comes from a man younger than 35 who received the YFV17D yellow fever vaccine. The chain couples TRBV11-3 to TRBJ2-5; tentative D call: TRBD2 (5 bases). Source: CD8+ T cells not binding an NS4B(214-222) dextramer, sorted from PBMCs, taken approximately 15 days after the first yellow fever vaccination. CDR3 region: CASSLGLGEETQYF. Written as DNA, the CDR3 is TGTGCCAGCAGCTTAGGTCTCGGGGAAGAGACCCAGTACTTC.